The entry that follows covers one T cell receptor beta chain sequence. As yet, its antigen is unknown. The record originates from a study of T cell responses to AZD1222 COVID-19 vaccine. Overall study findings and caveats: Among those given AZD1222, only five or six were seropositive at baseline. Elevations in Spike-specific TCR breadth and depth followed administration of two AZD1222 doses. Among spike-specific TCRs, nearly half reportedly target unmutated variant regions. Regions 160-218 and 743-854 held dominance among vaccine-associated CD4 TCRs, which spanned spike.

V gave up 0 bases and J gave up 3 bases, with 18 bases separating them. Germline V gives CDR1 LGHNA, CDR2 YSLEER. The CDR3 totals 18 residues. This table comes from immunoSEQ multiplex PCR, and its TCRdb copy is limited to in-frame clones, with some not included. Of 65,000 to 85,000 clones in the sample, 85% were seen once. The receptor comes from an adult in good health. The chain recombines TRBV4-3 with TRBJ1-3; D remains ambiguous. The material was peripheral blood, obtained on day 0 of AZD1222 vaccination. As DNA, the CDR3 is TGCGCCAGCAGCCAAGATCATTTTGGGGAGGGCTTTGGAAACACCATATATTTT. Protein sequence: CASSQDHFGEGFGNTIYF.